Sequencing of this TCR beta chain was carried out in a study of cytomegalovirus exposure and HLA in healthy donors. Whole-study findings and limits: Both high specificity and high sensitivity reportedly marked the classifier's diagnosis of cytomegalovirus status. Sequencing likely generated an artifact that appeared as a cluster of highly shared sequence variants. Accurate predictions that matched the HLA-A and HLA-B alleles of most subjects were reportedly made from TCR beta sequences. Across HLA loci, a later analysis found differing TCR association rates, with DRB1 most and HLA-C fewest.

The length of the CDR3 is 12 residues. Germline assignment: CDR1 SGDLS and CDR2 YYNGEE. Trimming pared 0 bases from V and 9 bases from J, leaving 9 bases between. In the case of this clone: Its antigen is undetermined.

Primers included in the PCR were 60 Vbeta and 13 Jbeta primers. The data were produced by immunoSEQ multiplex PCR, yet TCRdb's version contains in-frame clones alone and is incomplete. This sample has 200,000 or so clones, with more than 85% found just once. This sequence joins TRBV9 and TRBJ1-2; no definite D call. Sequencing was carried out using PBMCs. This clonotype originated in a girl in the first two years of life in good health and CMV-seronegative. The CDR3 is CASSVAGSSYTF. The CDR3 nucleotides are TGTGCCAGCAGCGTAGCCGGTTCAAGCTACACCTTC.